The sequence of this T cell receptor (beta chain) was determined in a study of neurological immune-mediated disorders. Notes on the study in general: Falling below healthy controls, multiple sclerosis showed the least TCR clonal expansion, while HTLV-1-associated myelopathy showed the most. On phylogenetic grouping, the repertoires of 18 of 34 multiple sclerosis patients fell within one related-CDR3 cluster, constituting a possible signature.

This clonotype was observed at least ten times. The antigen is unknown. Each CDR3 protein gets one entry after TCRdb re-called the 5' RACE reads with MiXCR. Found here are 65,000 to 85,000 distinct CDR3 sequences, 3.2% of them singletons; the top ten hold approximately 4.7%. The V gene end was trimmed by 5 bases and the J gene end by 5 bases; junction bases not matched to a gene: 11. The CDR3 is 16 amino acids. CDR1 is SQVTM and CDR2 is ANQGSEA in the germline V gene. This TCR came from a woman between 50 and 59 years old with multiple sclerosis. The chain is built from TRBV29-1 and TRBJ2-2, with TRBD2 matching over 10 bases. Sequencing used PBMCs. DNA for the CDR3: TGCAGCGTTAGCGGGAGGGCCGACATAGGTACCGGGGAGCTGTTTTTT. Translation: CSVSGRADIGTGELFF.